These 8 T cell receptor beta chains originate from one sample sequenced in a study of T cells in Graves' hyperthyroidism and ophthalmopathy. Template material for amplifying TCR beta CDR3 regions consisted of RNA transcripts. The HTBI primer set was used in a first-round RT-PCR of the TCR CDR3. In TCRdb, the multiplex PCR reads were re-called with MiXCR into one record per CDR3 protein. This table has about 400,000 distinct CDR3 sequences, more than 12% appearing once. Sequencing was done on a sample of blood. These receptor sequences come from a woman aged 25 to 39 with Graves' hyperthyroidism.

This clonotype came up many times. The V gene is TRBV20-1, the J gene TRBJ2-7, with D perhaps TRBD1 (5 bases). CDR1 and CDR2 from the germline V gene are DFQATT and SNEGSKA (reference sequence). The CDR3 spans 13 residues. The V end was cut by 2 bases, the J end by 0 bases, with 8 bases between. CDR3 nucleotide sequence: TGCAGTGCTAGACAGGGTCACTCCTACGAGCAGTACTTC. Translation: CSARQGHSYEQYF.

This clonotype appeared a few times. The J gene is TRBJ2-1, the V gene TRBV6-1, with D possibly TRBD2 on 5 matching bases. Germline-derived CDR1 and CDR2 are MNHNS and SASEGT. This CDR3 region has 15 residues. V shed 2 bases and J shed 4 bases, with 12 bases lying between them. The CDR3 DNA sequence: TGTGCCAGCAGTGAACGGGCGGGCCCTTACAATGAGCAGTTCTTC. Protein product: CASSERAGPYNEQFF.

There are many counts of this clonotype. The genes are TRBV10-3 and TRBJ1-5, with unresolved D. The CDR3 totals 15 residues. Looked up from germline, CDR1 is ENHRY and CDR2 is SYGVKD. V was shortened by 3 bases and J by 1 base, with 10 bases between the two germline ends. CDR3 residues: CAISDGIRSNQPQHF. The CDR3, as DNA: TGTGCCATCAGTGACGGGATTCGGAGCAATCAGCCCCAGCATTTT.

This clonotype was counted many times. J is TRBJ1-1 and V is TRBV12-3 or TRBV12-4; D not resolved. The CDR3 sequence is 13 residues long. V lost 2 bases and J 3 bases, leaving 7 bases between the germline ends. CDR3 residues: CASSLIGYTEAFF. The CDR3 bases are TGTGCCAGCAGTTTAATCGGATACACTGAAGCTTTCTTT.

In this sample, this clonotype turned up a few times. The chain uses TRBV12-3 or TRBV12-4 and TRBJ1-4; 10 nucleotides agree with TRBD1. V was clipped by 3 bases and J by 7 bases; unmatched bases: 8. There are 16 residues in the CDR3. The DNA for the CDR3 is TGTGCCAGCAGTTTCGACAGGGGGCGCAGGGGTGAAAAACTGTTTTTT. Amino acids: CASSFDRGRRGEKLFF.

The table lists this clonotype with many counts. The chain employs TRBV7-2 and TRBJ2-7; 13 positions match TRBD2. Germline CDR1 SGHTA, CDR2 FQGNSA. Trimming cost V 5 bases and J 4 bases; bases outside gene matches: 5. The CDR3 is 15 amino acids. The DNA for the CDR3 is TGTGCCAGCAGCCCTGGACTAGCGGGAGAGTACGAGCAGTACTTC. Translated: CASSPGLAGEYEQYF.

Written as DNA, the CDR3 is TGTGCCAGCATCGAAGGGGGCGTTAGGCATGGCTACACCTTC. It yields the protein CASIEGGVRHGYTF. This chain links TRBV28 with TRBJ1-2; 7 nucleotides agree with TRBD1. The germline CDR1 and CDR2 sequences are MDHEN and SYDVKM. With 7 bases clipped from V and 6 bases from J, the junction kept 11 bases outside the gene matches. The CDR3 covers 14 residues.

This clonotype was counted many times. The J gene is TRBJ2-1, the V gene TRBV6-1; D may be TRBD2 (5 bases). The V gene lost 5 bases and the J gene lost 8 bases, with 16 bases spanning the gap. The CDR3 runs to 14 residues. Germline CDR1 MNHNS, CDR2 SASEGT. CDR3 protein: CASSRSERPHEQFF. The CDR3 DNA reads as TGTGCCAGCAGTCGTAGCGAAAGACCCCATGAGCAGTTCTTC.